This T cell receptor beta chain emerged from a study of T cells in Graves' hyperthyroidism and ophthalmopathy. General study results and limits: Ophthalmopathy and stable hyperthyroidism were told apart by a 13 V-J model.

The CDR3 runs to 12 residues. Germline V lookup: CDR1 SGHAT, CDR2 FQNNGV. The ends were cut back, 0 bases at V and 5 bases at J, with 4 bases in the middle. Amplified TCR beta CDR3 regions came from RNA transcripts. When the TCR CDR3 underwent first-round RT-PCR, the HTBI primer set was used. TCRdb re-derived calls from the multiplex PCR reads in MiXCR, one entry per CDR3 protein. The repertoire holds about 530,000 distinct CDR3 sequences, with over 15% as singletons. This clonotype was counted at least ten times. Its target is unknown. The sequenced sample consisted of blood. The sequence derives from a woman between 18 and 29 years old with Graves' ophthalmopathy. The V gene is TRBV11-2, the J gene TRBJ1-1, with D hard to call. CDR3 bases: TGTGCCAGCAGCTTAGATAAAACTGAAGCTTTCTTT. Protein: CASSLDKTEAFF. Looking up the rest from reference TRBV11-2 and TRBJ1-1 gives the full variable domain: EAGVAQSPRYKIIEKRQSVAFWCNPISGHATLYWYQQILGQGPKLLIQFQNNGVVDDSQLPKDRFSAERLKGVDSTLKIQPAKLEDSAVYLCASSLDKTEAFFGQGTRLTVV.